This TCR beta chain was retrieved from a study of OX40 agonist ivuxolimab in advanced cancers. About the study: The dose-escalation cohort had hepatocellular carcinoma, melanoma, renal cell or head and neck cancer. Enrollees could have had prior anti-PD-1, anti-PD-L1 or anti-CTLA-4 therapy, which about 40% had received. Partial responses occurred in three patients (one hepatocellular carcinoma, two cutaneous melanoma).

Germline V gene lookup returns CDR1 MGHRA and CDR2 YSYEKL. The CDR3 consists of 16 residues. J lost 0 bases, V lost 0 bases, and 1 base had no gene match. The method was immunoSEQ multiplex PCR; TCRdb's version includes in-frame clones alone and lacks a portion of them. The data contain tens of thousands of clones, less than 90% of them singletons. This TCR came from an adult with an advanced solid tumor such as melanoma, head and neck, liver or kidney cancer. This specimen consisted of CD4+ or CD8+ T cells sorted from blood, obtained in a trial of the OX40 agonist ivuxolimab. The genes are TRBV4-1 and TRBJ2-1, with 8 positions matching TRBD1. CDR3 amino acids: CASSQDQGASYNEQFF. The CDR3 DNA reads TGCGCCAGCAGCCAAGATCAGGGGGCCTCCTACAATGAGCAGTTCTTC.